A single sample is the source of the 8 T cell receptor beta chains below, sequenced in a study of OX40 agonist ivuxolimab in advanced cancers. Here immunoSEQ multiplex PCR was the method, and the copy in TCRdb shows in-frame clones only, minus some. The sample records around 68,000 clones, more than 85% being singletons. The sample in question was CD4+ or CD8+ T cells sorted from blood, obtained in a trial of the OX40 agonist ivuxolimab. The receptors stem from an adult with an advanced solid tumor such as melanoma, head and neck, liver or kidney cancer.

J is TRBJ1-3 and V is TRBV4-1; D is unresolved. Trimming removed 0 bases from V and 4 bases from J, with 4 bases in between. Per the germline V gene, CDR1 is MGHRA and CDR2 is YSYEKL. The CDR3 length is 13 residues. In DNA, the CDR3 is TGCGCCAGCAGCCAAGAACCGGGAAACACCATATATTTT. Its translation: CASSQEPGNTIYF.

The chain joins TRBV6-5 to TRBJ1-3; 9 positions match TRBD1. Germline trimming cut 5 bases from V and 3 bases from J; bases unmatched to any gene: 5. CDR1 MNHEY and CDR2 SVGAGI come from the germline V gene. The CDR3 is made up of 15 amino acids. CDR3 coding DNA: TGTGCCAGCAGTAGGGACAGGGAGGTTGGAAACACCATATATTTT. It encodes CASSRDREVGNTIYF.

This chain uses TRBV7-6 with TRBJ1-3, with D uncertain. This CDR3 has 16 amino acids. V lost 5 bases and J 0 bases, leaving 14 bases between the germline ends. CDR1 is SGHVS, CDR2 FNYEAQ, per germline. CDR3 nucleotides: TGTGCCAGCAGCCCCATAGGAGGTCACTCTGGAAACACCATATATTTT. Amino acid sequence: CASSPIGGHSGNTIYF.

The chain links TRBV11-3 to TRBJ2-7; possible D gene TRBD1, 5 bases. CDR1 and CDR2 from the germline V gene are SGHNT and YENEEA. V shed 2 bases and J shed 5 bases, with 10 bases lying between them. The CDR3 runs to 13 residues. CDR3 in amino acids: CASSLQDTDEQYF. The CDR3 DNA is TGTGCCAGCAGCTTACAGGACACGGACGAGCAGTACTTC.

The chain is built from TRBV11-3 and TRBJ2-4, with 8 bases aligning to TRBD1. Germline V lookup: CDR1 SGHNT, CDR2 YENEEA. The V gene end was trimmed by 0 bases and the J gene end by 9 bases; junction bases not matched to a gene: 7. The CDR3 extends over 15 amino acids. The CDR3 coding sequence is TGTGCCAGCAGCTTAGAGGACAGGGAAGGGGGCATTCAGTACTTC. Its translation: CASSLEDREGGIQYF.

As DNA, the CDR3 is TGTGCCAGCAGAAAAGGGACTAGGGGTTATCTGGATACGCAGTATTTT. It translates to CASRKGTRGYLDTQYF. The chain recombines TRBV11-2 with TRBJ2-3; the match to TRBD2 covers 8 bases. With 6 bases clipped from V and 6 bases from J, the junction kept 14 bases outside the gene matches. CDR1 and CDR2 (germline): SGHAT, FQNNGV. The CDR3 is made up of 16 amino acids.

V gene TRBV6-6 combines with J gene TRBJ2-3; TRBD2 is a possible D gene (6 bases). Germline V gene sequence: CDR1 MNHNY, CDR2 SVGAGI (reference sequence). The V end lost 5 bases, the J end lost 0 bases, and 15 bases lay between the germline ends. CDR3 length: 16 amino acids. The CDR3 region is CASSGKGGESTDTQYF. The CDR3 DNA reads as TGTGCCAGCAGTGGCAAGGGCGGGGAAAGCACAGATACGCAGTATTTT.

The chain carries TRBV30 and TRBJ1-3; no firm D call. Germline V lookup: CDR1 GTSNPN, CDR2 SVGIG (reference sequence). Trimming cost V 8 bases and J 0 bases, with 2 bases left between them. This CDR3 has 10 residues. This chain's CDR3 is CASSGNTIYF. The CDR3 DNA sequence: TGTGCCAGCTCTGGAAACACCATATATTTT.